Detailed here is one TCR beta chain. The CDR3 has 17 residues. V lost 2 bases, J lost 6 bases, and 20 bases lay in between. Germline V lookup: CDR1 MGHRA, CDR2 YSYEKL. The data originate from a study of OX40 agonist ivuxolimab in advanced cancers. Data came from immunoSEQ multiplex PCR; TCRdb stores just in-frame clones and leaves some out. This sample has some 50,000 clones, with roughly 88% found just once. Sequences were derived from CD4+ or CD8+ T cells sorted from blood, sampled in a trial of the OX40 agonist ivuxolimab. This TCR was sampled from an adult with an advanced solid tumor such as melanoma, head and neck, liver or kidney cancer. The rearrangement uses TRBV4-1 and TRBJ2-1; D gene uncertain. CDR3 nucleotides: TGCGCCAGCAGCCAATCCCCCCCTTCCGGGCCCGGCAATGAGCAGTTCTTC. Protein: CASSQSPPSGPGNEQFF.